What follows are 2 T cell receptor beta chains derived from one specimen sequenced in a study of cytomegalovirus exposure and HLA in healthy donors. The PCR ran on 60 Vbeta and 13 Jbeta primers. The repertoire was sequenced with immunoSEQ multiplex PCR; TCRdb's copy has only in-frame clones and lacks some. The sample has around 280,000 clones, 80% to 90% seen once; the top ten hold roughly 2.3%. The sample was PBMCs. The receptors originated from a woman aged 18-29 years in good health and CMV-seronegative.

This chain links TRBV2 with TRBJ1-6, with D possibly TRBD1 on 5 matching bases. Trimming stripped 6 bases from V and 10 bases from J, with 16 bases between. Per germline, CDR1 SNHLY and CDR2 FYNNEI. The CDR3 is made up of 14 amino acids. The CDR3 bases are TGTGCCAGCAGCGCCGGGGCCGGGGGATCACCCCTCCACTTT. Protein sequence: CASSAGAGGSPLHF.

This chain connects TRBV9 to TRBJ2-3; 7 nucleotides align to TRBD2. The junction had 10 bases not matched to a gene; V was cut back by 3 bases and J by 6 bases. Germline V lookup: CDR1 SGDLS, CDR2 YYNGEE. CDR3 length equals 15 residues. The CDR3 loop reads CASSAQRTSLDTQYF. The DNA of the CDR3 is TGTGCCAGCAGCGCCCAAAGGACTAGTTTGGATACGCAGTATTTT. The full variable domain, completed using reference TRBV9 and TRBJ2-3, is DSGVTQTPKHLITATGQRVTLRCSPRSGDLSVYWYQQSLDQGLQFLIQYYNGEERAKGNILERFSAQQFPDLHSELNLSSLELGDSALYFCASSAQRTSLDTQYFGPGTRLTVL.